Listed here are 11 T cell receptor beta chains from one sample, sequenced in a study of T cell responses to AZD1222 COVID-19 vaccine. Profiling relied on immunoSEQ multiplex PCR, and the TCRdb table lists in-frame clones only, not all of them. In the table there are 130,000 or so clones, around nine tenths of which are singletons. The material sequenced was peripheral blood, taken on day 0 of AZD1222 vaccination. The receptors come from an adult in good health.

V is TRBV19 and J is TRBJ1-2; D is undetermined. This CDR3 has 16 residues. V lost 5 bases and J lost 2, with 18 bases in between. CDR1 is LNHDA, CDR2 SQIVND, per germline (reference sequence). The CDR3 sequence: CASSSRGNDRNYGYTF. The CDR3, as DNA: TGTGCCAGTAGTTCCCGCGGGAATGATCGAAACTATGGCTACACCTTC.

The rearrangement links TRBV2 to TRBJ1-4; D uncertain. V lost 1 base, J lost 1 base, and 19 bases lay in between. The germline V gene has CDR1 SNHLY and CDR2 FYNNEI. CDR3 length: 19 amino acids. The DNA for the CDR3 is TGTGCCAGCAGTGAAGGGGCAGGCGCGGGGTCGAGAACTAATGAAAAACTGTTTTTT. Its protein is CASSEGAGAGSRTNEKLFF.

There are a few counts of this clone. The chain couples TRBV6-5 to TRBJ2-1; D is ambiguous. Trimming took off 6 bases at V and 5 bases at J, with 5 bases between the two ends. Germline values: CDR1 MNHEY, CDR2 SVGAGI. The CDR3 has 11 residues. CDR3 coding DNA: TGTGCCAGCAGAGGGAACAATGAGCAGTTCTTC. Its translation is CASRGNNEQFF.

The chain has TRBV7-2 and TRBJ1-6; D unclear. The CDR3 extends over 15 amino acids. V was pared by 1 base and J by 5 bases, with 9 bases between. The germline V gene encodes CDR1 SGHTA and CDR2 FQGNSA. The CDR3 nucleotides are TGTGCCAGCAGCTTAGAGAGTACCAATAATTCACCCCTCCACTTT. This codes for CASSLESTNNSPLHF.

CDR3 in amino acids: CASSEQSFYEQYF. For the CDR3, the DNA is TGTGCCAGCAGTGAACAATCCTTCTACGAGCAGTACTTC. The chain combines TRBV2 with TRBJ2-7, with D uncertain. This CDR3 region has 13 residues. The V end lost 2 bases, the J end lost 3 bases, and 8 bases lay between the germline ends. Germline values: CDR1 SNHLY, CDR2 FYNNEI.

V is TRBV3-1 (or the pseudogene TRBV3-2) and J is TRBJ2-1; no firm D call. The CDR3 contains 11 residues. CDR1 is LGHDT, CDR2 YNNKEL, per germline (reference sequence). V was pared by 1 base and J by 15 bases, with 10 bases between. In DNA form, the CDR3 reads TGTGCCAGCAGCCAAGCCCTGAGCAGGTTCTTC. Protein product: CASSQALSRFF.

CDR3 sequence reads: CASSTKWVADTQYF. The CDR3 DNA reads as TGTGCCAGCTCGACTAAGTGGGTGGCGGATACGCAGTATTTT. This chain joins TRBV2 and TRBJ2-3; D is possibly TRBD2 (5 bases). Per germline, CDR1 SNHLY and CDR2 FYNNEI. This CDR3 spans 14 amino acids. Between the trimmed V and J ends, which lost 8 bases and 6 bases, there was a span of 18 bases. Combining the CDR3 with reference TRBV2 and TRBJ2-3 gives the whole variable domain EPEVTQTPSHQVTQMGQEVILRCVPISNHLYFYWYRQILGQKVEFLVSFYNNEISEKSEIFDDQFSVERPDGSNFTLKIRSTKLEDSAMYFCASSTKWVADTQYFGPGTRLTVL.

CDR3 coding DNA: TGCAGTGCTAGTTCGGGACAGGGGTCAGATACGCAGTATTTT. It translates to CSASSGQGSDTQYF. The chain is built from TRBV20-1 and TRBJ2-3; TRBD1 matches at 10 bases. Per the germline V gene, CDR1 is DFQATT and CDR2 is SNEGSKA (reference sequence). The CDR3 length is 14 residues. With 3 bases clipped from V and 4 bases from J, the junction kept 4 bases outside the gene matches.

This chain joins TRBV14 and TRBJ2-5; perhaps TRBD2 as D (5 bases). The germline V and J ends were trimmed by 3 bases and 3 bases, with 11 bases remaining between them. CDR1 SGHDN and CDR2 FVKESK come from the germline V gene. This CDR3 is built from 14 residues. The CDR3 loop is CASSHWGAKETQYF. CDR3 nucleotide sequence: TGTGCCAGCAGCCACTGGGGAGCCAAAGAGACCCAGTACTTC.

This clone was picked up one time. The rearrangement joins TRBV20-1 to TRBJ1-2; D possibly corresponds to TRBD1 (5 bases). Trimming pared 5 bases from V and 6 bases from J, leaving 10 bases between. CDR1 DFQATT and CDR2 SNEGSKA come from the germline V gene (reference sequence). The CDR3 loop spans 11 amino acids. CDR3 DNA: TGCAGTGCTCCGGGGGATCATGGCTACACCTTC. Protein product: CSAPGDHGYTF.

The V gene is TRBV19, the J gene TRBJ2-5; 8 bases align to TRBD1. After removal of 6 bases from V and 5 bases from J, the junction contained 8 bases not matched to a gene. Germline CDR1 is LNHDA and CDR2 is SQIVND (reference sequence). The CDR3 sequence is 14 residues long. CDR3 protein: CASRAGGGQETQYF. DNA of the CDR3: TGTGCCAGTAGGGCAGGGGGCGGACAGGAGACCCAGTACTTC.